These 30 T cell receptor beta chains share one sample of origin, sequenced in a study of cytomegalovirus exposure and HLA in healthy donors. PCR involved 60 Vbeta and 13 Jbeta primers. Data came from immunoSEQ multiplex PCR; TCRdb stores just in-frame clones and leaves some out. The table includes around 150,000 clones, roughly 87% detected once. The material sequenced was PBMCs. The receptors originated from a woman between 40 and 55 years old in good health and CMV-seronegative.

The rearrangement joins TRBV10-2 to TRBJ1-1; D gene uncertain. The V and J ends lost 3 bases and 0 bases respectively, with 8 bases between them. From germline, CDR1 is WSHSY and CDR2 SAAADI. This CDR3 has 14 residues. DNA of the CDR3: TGCGCCAGCAGTGACCCCTCTATGAACACTGAAGCTTTCTTT. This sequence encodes CASSDPSMNTEAFF.

CDR3 DNA: TGTGCCAGCAGCCGCGTCGTCAACGAGCAGTACTTC. Encoded protein: CASSRVVNEQYF. The V and J genes are TRBV11-1 and TRBJ2-7; D is unclear. Germline assignment: CDR1 SGHAT and CDR2 FQDESV (reference sequence). The germline V and J ends were trimmed by 5 bases and 5 bases, with 10 bases remaining between them. The CDR3 contains 12 residues.

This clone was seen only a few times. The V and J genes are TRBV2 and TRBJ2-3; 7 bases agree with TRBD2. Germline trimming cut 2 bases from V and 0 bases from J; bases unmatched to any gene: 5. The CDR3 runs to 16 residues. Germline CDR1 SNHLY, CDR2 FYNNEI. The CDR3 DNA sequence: TGTGCCAGCAGTGAACGCGGGGGTTTTAGCACAGATACGCAGTATTTT. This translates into CASSERGGFSTDTQYF.

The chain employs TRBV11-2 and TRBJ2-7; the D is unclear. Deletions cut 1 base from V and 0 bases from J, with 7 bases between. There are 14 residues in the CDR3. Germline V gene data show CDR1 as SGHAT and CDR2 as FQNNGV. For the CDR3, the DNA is TGTGCCAGCAGCTTAGGGTTCAGCTCCTACGAGCAGTACTTC. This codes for CASSLGFSSYEQYF.

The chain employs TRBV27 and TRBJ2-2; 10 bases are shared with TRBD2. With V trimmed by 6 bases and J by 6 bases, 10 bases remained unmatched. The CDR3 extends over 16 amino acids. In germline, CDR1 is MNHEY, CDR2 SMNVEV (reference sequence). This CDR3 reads CASRPLAGEVPGELFF. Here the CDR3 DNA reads TGTGCCAGCAGACCTCTAGCGGGAGAAGTTCCCGGGGAGCTGTTTTTT.

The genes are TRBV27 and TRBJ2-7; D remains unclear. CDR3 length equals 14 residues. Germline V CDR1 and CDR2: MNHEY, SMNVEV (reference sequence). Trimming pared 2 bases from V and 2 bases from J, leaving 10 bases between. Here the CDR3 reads CASSLNPDPYEQYF. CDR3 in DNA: TGTGCCAGCAGTTTAAATCCAGATCCCTACGAGCAGTACTTC.

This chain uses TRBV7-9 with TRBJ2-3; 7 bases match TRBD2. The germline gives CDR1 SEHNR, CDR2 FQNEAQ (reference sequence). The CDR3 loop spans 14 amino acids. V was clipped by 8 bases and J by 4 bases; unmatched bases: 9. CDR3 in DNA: TGTGCCAGCGGTCAGGGCGGGGGAGCAGATACGCAGTATTTT. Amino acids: CASGQGGGADTQYF.

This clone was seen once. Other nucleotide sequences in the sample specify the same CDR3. This CDR3 is CASSLAGGNEQFF. The CDR3 bases are TGTGCCAGCAGCTTGGCGGGGGGGAATGAGCAGTTCTTC. The genes are TRBV5-5 and TRBJ2-1; 8 bases fit TRBD2. The V gene end was trimmed by 0 bases and the J gene end by 7 bases; junction bases not matched to a gene: 0. From germline, CDR1 is SGHKS and CDR2 YYEKEE (reference sequence). CDR3 length: 13 amino acids.

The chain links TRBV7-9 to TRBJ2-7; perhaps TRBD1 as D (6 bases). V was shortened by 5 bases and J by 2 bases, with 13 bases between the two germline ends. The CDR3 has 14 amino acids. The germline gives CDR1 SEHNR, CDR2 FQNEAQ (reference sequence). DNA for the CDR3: TGTGCCAGCAGCCACGCAGGGGTTACCTACGAGCAGTACTTC. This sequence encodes CASSHAGVTYEQYF.

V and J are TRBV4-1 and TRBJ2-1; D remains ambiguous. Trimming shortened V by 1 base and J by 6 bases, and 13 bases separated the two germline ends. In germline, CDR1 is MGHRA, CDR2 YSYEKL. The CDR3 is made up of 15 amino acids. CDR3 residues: CASSQAGRRFNEQFF. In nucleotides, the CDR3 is TGCGCCAGCAGCCAAGCGGGTAGACGATTCAATGAGCAGTTCTTC.

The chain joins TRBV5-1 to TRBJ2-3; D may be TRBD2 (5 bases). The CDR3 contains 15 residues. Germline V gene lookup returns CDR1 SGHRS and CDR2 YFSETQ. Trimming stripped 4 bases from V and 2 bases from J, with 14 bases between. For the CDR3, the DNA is TGCGCCAGCAGCCCCCGCCCTAGCTTCACAGATACGCAGTATTTT. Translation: CASSPRPSFTDTQYF.

The CDR3: CASSMGWGTRGAWQFF. CDR3 nucleotide sequence: TGTGCCAGCAGCATGGGGTGGGGGACAAGGGGAGCCTGGCAGTTCTTC. The chain employs TRBV21-1 and TRBJ2-1; TRBD1 is taken as the D call from the table, unchecked against the DNA. TRBV21-1 is termed a pseudogene. The CDR3 extends over 16 amino acids.

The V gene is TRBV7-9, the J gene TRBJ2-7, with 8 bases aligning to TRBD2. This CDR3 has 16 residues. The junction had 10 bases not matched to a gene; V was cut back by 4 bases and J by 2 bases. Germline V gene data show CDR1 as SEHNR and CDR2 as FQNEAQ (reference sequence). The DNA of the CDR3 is TGTGCCAGCAGCTCGACCCGGACTAGCCAGACCTACGAGCAGTACTTC. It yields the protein CASSSTRTSQTYEQYF.

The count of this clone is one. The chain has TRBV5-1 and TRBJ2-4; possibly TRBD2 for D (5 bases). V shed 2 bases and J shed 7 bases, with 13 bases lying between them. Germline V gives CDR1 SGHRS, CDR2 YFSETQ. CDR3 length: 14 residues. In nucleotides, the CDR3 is TGCGCCAGCAGCTTTTCCCCCTGGGAGAACATTCAGTACTTC. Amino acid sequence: CASSFSPWENIQYF.

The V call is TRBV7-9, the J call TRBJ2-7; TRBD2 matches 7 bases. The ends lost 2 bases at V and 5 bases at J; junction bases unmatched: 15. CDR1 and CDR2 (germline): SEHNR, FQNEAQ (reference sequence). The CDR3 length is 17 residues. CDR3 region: CASSLIPPRTRTHEQYF. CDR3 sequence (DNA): TGTGCCAGCAGCTTAATCCCCCCCCGGACTAGAACCCACGAGCAGTACTTC.

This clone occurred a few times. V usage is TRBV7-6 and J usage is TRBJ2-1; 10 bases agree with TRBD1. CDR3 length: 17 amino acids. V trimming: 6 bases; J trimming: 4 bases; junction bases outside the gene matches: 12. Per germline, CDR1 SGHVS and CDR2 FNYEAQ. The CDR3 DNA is TGTGCCAGCAGACCGGGACAGGGGTCGGCTAAATACAATGAGCAGTTCTTC. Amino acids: CASRPGQGSAKYNEQFF.

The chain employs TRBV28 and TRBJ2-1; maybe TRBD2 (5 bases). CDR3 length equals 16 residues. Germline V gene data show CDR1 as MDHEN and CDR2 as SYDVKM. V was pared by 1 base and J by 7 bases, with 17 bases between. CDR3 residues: CASSLFPRTSSNEQFF. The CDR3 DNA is TGTGCCAGCAGTTTATTCCCGAGAACTAGTAGTAATGAGCAGTTCTTC.

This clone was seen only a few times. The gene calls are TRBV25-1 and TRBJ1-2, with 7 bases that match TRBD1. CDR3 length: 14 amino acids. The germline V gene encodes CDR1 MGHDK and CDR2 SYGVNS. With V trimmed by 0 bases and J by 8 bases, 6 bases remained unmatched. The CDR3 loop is CASSEYRSGGGYTF. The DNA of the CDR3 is TGTGCCAGCAGTGAATATAGGTCAGGGGGAGGCTACACCTTC.

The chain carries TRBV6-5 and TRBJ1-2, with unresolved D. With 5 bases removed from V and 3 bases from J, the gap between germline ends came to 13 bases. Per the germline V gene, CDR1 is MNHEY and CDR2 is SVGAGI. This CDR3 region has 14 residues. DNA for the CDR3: TGTGCCAGCAGTGCGGTGGCCGCCGACTATGGCTACACCTTC. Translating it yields CASSAVAADYGYTF.

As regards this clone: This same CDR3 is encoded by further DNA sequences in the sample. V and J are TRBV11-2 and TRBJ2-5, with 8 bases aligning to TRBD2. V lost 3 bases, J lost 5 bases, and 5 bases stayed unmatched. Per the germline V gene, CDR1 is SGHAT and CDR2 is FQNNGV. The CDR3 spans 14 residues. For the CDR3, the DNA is TGTGCCAGCAGCTTGGGGCGCGGGGGGGAGACCCAGTACTTC. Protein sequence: CASSLGRGGETQYF.

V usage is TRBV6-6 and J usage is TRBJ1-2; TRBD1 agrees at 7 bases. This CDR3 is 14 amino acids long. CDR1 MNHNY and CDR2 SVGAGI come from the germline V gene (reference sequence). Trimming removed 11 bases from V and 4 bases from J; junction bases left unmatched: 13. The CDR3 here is CAPRAGGRGYGYTF. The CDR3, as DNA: TGTGCCCCCCGCGCAGGGGGGCGCGGCTATGGCTACACCTTC.

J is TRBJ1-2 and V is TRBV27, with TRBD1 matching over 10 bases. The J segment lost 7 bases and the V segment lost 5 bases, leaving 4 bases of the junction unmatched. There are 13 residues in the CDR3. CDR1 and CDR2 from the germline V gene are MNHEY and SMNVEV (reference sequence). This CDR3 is CASSLGQGVGYTF. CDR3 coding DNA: TGTGCCAGCAGTCTCGGACAGGGGGTTGGCTACACCTTC.

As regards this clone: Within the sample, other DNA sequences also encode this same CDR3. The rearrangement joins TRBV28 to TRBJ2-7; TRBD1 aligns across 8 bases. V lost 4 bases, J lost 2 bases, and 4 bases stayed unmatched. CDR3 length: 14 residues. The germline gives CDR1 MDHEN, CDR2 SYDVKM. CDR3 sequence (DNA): TGTGCCAGCAGTTCACCGGGACAGGCCTACGAGCAGTACTTC. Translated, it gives CASSSPGQAYEQYF.

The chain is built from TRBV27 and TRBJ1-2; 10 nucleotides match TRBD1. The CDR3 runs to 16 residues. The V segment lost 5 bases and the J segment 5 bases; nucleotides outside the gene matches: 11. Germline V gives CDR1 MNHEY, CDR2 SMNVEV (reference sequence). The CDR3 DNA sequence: TGTGCCAGCAGTCGGGACGGGACAGGGGATTTTTATGGCTACACCTTC. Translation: CASSRDGTGDFYGYTF.

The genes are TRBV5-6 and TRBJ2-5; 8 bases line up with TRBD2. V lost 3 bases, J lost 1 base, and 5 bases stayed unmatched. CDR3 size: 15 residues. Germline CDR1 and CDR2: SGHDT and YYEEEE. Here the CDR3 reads CASSSYSGAQETQYF. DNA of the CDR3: TGTGCCAGCAGCTCCTATAGCGGGGCCCAAGAGACCCAGTACTTC.

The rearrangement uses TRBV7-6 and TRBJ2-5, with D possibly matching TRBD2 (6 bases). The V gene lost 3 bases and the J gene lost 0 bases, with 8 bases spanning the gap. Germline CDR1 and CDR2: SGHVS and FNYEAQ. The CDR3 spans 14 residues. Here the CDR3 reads CASSLGGNQETQYF. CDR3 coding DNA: TGTGCCAGCAGCTTGGGCGGGAACCAAGAGACCCAGTACTTC.

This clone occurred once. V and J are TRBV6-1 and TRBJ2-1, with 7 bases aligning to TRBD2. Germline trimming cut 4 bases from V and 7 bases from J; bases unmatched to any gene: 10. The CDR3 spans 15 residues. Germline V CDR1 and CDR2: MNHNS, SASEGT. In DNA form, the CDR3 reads TGTGCCAGCAGTGCCGCGAGCGGGATCGGAAATGAGCAGTTCTTC. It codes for CASSAASGIGNEQFF.

DNA for the CDR3: TGTGCCAGCAGTAGGGACAGGGCTAACTATGGCTACACCTTC. Translation gives CASSRDRANYGYTF. The rearrangement uses TRBV6-5 and TRBJ1-2, with 9 bases lining up with TRBD1. V was pared by 5 bases and J by 0 bases, with 1 base of the junction left unmatched. The V gene's germline CDR1 is MNHEY and CDR2 SVGAGI. CDR3 size: 14 residues.

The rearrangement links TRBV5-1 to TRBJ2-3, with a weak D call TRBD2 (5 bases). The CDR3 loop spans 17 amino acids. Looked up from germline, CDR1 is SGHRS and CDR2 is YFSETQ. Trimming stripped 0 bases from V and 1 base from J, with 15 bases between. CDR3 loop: CASSLVPAGIRTDTQYF. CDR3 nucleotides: TGCGCCAGCAGCTTGGTTCCGGCGGGTATTCGCACAGATACGCAGTATTTT. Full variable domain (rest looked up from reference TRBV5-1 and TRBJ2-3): KAGVTQTPRYLIKTRGQQVTLSCSPISGHRSVSWYQQTPGQGLQFLFEYFSETQRNKGNFPGRFSGRQFSNSRSEMNVSTLELGDSALYLCASSLVPAGIRTDTQYFGPGTRLTVL.

DNA of the CDR3: TGTGCCAGTAGTCAAAACACCAGGAACACTGAAGCTTTCTTT. This translates into CASSQNTRNTEAFF. The J gene is TRBJ1-1, the V gene TRBV19, with D hard to call. CDR1 is LNHDA, CDR2 SQIVND, per germline (reference sequence). V was shortened by 5 bases and J by 1 base, with 11 bases between the two germline ends. The CDR3 is 14 residues long.